This T cell receptor beta chain was recovered during a study of blood T cells in healthy people across ages. Findings and limits, study-wide: PBMCs were not sorted, which prevented a conclusive comparison of naive versus antigen-experienced cells.

Using a J-beta primer mix together with a sample-barcoded 5' primer, a second PCR was run for roughly 6 to 11 cycles. Each of the cDNA molecules was tagged by a template-switch adaptor with 12 random nucleotides. TCRdb analysed the 5' RACE reads with MiXCR anew, one entry per CDR3 protein. Of 800,000 to 950,000 distinct CDR3 sequences listed, approximately 49% are singletons. V was pared by 3 bases and J by 4 bases, with 13 bases between. The length of the CDR3 is 14 residues. CDR1 MNHNY and CDR2 SVGAGI come from the germline V gene (reference sequence). This clonotype was seen a few times. Its antigen is currently unknown. Total RNA was extracted at no less than 6 micrograms per sample.

Sample: blood. The chain employs TRBV6-6 and TRBJ2-7; weak D call: TRBD1 (6 bases). The TCR originated in a man aged 30-40 years in good health. CDR3 DNA: TGTGCCAGCAGTTATTCCGAGACAGGTTACGAGCAGTACTTC. Protein: CASSYSETGYEQYF.